This TCR beta chain came from a study of response to subunit inactivated influenza vaccine. This CDR3 has 14 residues. Trimming took off 5 bases at V and 2 bases at J, with 13 bases between the two ends. Germline CDR1 reads SGHVS; CDR2 reads FQNEAQ. A single record per CDR3 protein comes from TCRdb applying MiXCR to the RT-PCR reads. The data hold hundreds of thousands of distinct CDR3 sequences, with around 16% observed a single time. This sequence joins TRBV7-8 and TRBJ2-7; the D is unclear. The starting material was PBMCs from blood, obtained approximately 12 days after vaccination. The receptor was isolated from a man aged 45-65 years who received an inactivated influenza vaccine. The CDR3 spells CASSLGTIAYEQYF. The CDR3 DNA reads TGTGCCAGCAGCCTTGGAACTATCGCCTACGAGCAGTACTTC. Complete variable domain (other parts from reference TRBV7-8 and TRBJ2-7): GAGVSQSPRYKVAKRGQDVALRCDPISGHVSLFWYQQALGQGPEFLTYFQNEAQLDKSGLPSDRFFAERPEGSVSTLKIQRTQQEDSAVYLCASSLGTIAYEQYFGPGTRLTVT.